The 27 T cell receptor beta chains reported below all come from one sample, sequenced in a study of blood T cells in healthy people across ages. Primed by a sample-barcoded 5' primer and a J-beta primer mix, a second PCR proceeded for 7 to 11 cycles. TCRdb recomputed calls from the 5' RACE reads with MiXCR, one row per CDR3 protein. The sample yields some 1,800,000 distinct CDR3 sequences, approximately 39% seen once. The source material was blood. All receptors come from a human donor in good health.

This clonotype was found a few times. The chain carries TRBV10-3 and TRBJ1-2; D unresolved. CDR1 ENHRY and CDR2 SYGVKD come from the germline V gene. Trimming shortened V by 2 bases and J by 4 bases, and 8 bases separated the two germline ends. This CDR3 has 13 amino acids. CDR3 sequence: CAISERNTYGYTF. As DNA, the CDR3 is TGTGCCATCAGTGAGCGTAACACCTATGGCTACACCTTC.

Of note for this clonotype: A much larger clone is a single base away; this may be a read error. This chain connects TRBV7-9 to TRBJ1-5; no definite D call. Germline CDR1 and CDR2: SEHNR and FQNEAQ (reference sequence). The length of the CDR3 is 15 residues. Trimming removed 1 base at V and 0 bases at J, with 7 bases between. CDR3 sequence: CASSLVRHSNQPQHF. In DNA form, the CDR3 reads TGTGCCAGCAGCTTAGTACGGCATAGCAATCAGCCCCAGCATTTT.

This clonotype appeared a few times. This sequence joins TRBV29-1 and TRBJ1-2; D unclear. CDR1 is SQVTM, CDR2 ANQGSEA, per germline. The CDR3 covers 11 residues. V shed 6 bases and J shed 6 bases, with 11 bases lying between them. The CDR3 loop is CSVEMEDGYTF. The CDR3 DNA reads TGCAGCGTAGAGATGGAGGATGGCTACACCTTC. Filled out from reference TRBV29-1 and TRBJ1-2, the complete variable domain reads SAVISQKPSRDICQRGTSLTIQCQVDSQVTMMFWYRQQPGQSLTLIATANQGSEATYESGFVIDKFPISRPNLTFSTLTVSNMSPEDSSIYLCSVEMEDGYTFGSGTRLTVV.

This clonotype was recorded a few times. J is TRBJ2-1 and V is TRBV20-1, with a weak D call TRBD2 (5 bases). The CDR3 length is 14 residues. Germline loops: CDR1 DFQATT, CDR2 SNEGSKA (reference sequence). V lost 0 bases to trimming and J lost 0 bases, with 6 bases between them. The CDR3 loop reads CSARDGLSYNEQFF. The DNA for the CDR3 is TGCAGTGCTAGAGACGGACTCTCCTACAATGAGCAGTTCTTC.

The gene calls are TRBV11-3 and TRBJ1-1, with 8 bases fitting TRBD1. The CDR3 contains 16 residues. The V gene end was trimmed by 5 bases and the J gene end by 3 bases; junction bases not matched to a gene: 11. CDR1 is SGHNT and CDR2 is YENEEA in the germline V gene. In DNA, the CDR3 is TGTGCCAGCAGCCCCCGGACAGGGTGGGTTGACACTGAAGCTTTCTTT. Its translation: CASSPRTGWVDTEAFF. Variable domain in full (rest from reference TRBV11-3 and TRBJ1-1): EAGVVQSPRYKIIEKKQPVAFWCNPISGHNTLYWYLQNLGQGPELLIRYENEEAVDDSQLPKDRFSAERLKGVDSTLKIQPAELGDSAVYLCASSPRTGWVDTEAFFGQGTRLTVV.

J is TRBJ1-3 and V is TRBV12-3 or TRBV12-4, with a weak D call TRBD1 (5 bases). The CDR3 runs to 14 residues. V lost 6 bases to trimming and J lost 0 bases, with 9 bases between them. The CDR3 sequence: CASSLTASGNTIYF. The CDR3 DNA reads as TGTGCCAGCAGCTTGACAGCCTCTGGAAACACCATATATTTT.

On this clonotype: The junction differs from germline at one of its ends, possibly a read error. The chain couples TRBV15 to TRBJ1-2; the D is unclear. Germline CDR1 is LNHNV and CDR2 is YYDKDF (reference sequence). The CDR3 consists of 15 residues. The CDR3: CATSRGEGGNYGHTF. Here the CDR3 DNA reads TGTGCCACCAGCAGAGGCGAAGGAGGGAACTATGGCCACACCTTC.

V usage is TRBV6-5 and J usage is TRBJ1-6, with TRBD1 identical over 8 bases. J lost 7 bases, V lost 7 bases, and 9 bases had no gene match. The CDR3 extends over 15 amino acids. Germline CDR1 MNHEY, CDR2 SVGAGI. CDR3 amino acids: CASNPGQGLNSPLHF. As DNA, the CDR3 is TGTGCCAGCAACCCAGGACAGGGCCTCAATTCACCCCTCCACTTT.

This chain connects TRBV5-1 to TRBJ2-6; 9 bases line up with TRBD1. J gave up 2 bases and V 3 bases, and 6 bases lay outside the gene matches. The CDR3 sequence is 17 residues long. Germline CDR1 and CDR2: SGHRS and YFSETQ. The CDR3 DNA reads as TGCGCCAGCAGCTCCGGACAGGGGACGGCTGGGGCCAACGTCCTGACTTTC. Translating it yields CASSSGQGTAGANVLTF.

This clonotype was found a few times. The V call is TRBV9, the J call TRBJ2-5; D may match TRBD1 or TRBD2 (5 bases each). Per the germline V gene, CDR1 is SGDLS and CDR2 is YYNGEE. Deletions cut 2 bases from V and 4 bases from J, with 12 bases between. This CDR3 contains 14 residues. CDR3 bases: TGTGCCAGCAGCGTCGACTGGGGGAGAGAGACCCAGTACTTC. This gives the protein CASSVDWGRETQYF.

A few counts support this clonotype. This chain links TRBV7-2 with TRBJ2-7, with 8 bases aligning to TRBD2. This CDR3 contains 15 residues. The J segment lost 7 bases and the V segment lost 2 bases, leaving 10 bases of the junction unmatched. Germline CDR1 is SGHTA and CDR2 is FQGNSA. CDR3 DNA sequence: TGTGCCAGCAGCTTATCGACTAGCGACTACAATGAGCAGTACTTC. It encodes CASSLSTSDYNEQYF.

V and J are TRBV7-9 and TRBJ2-3; D not certain. From germline, CDR1 is SEHNR and CDR2 FQNEAQ (reference sequence). V was trimmed by 5 bases and J by 2 bases, leaving 14 bases between them. The CDR3 extends over 15 amino acids. CDR3 loop: CASSPLNMATDTQYF. CDR3 sequence (DNA): TGTGCCAGCAGCCCACTAAACATGGCCACAGATACGCAGTATTTT. The full variable domain, with the rest looked up from reference TRBV7-9 and TRBJ2-3, is DTGVSQNPRHKITKRGQNVTFRCDPISEHNRLYWYRQTLGQGPEFLTYFQNEAQLEKSRLLSDRFSAERPKGSFSTLEIQRTEQGDSAMYLCASSPLNMATDTQYFGPGTRLTVL.

The chain recombines TRBV19 with TRBJ1-3; D unresolved. V lost 3 bases and J 1 base, leaving 7 bases between the germline ends. CDR1 is LNHDA, CDR2 SQIVND, per germline (reference sequence). The CDR3 length is 14 residues. The CDR3 DNA follows: TGTGCCAGTAGTATGAGGAGTTCTGGAAACACCATATATTTT. Its protein is CASSMRSSGNTIYF.

The chain couples TRBV18 to TRBJ2-7; D unclear. Germline CDR1 KGHSH, CDR2 LQKENI. CDR3 length: 14 amino acids. V lost 0 bases to trimming and J lost 2 bases, with 8 bases between them. For the CDR3, the DNA is TGTGCCAGCTCACCACCTTCCAGAACCTACGAGCAGTACTTC. It specifies CASSPPSRTYEQYF.

The rearrangement links TRBV6-5 to TRBJ1-4; D is perhaps TRBD1 (6 bases). The CDR3 extends over 14 amino acids. V dropped 8 bases and J dropped 5 bases, with 15 bases sitting between them. The germline gives CDR1 MNHEY, CDR2 SVGAGI. For the CDR3, the DNA is TGTGCCAGCGGAAGGACAGCAGTAAATGAAAAACTGTTTTTT. This sequence encodes CASGRTAVNEKLFF.

As for this clonotype: At one boundary the junction diverges from the germline segment, which might be a read error. The chain uses TRBV4-1 and TRBJ2-1, with 7 bases identical to TRBD2. Per germline, CDR1 MGHRA and CDR2 YSYEKL. This CDR3 has 17 amino acids. The CDR3 DNA is TGCGCCAGTAGCCAACCTATCCTAGCGGAGGACTACAATGAGCAGTTCTTC. Translating it yields CASSQPILAEDYNEQFF.

This clonotype was seen only a few times. V gene TRBV10-3 combines with J gene TRBJ2-7, with TRBD2 matching over 8 bases. With 0 bases clipped from V and 7 bases from J, the junction kept 14 bases outside the gene matches. Germline-derived CDR1 and CDR2 are ENHRY and SYGVKD. The CDR3 spans 17 residues. CDR3 sequence: CAISESTGLALPWEQYF. The CDR3, as DNA: TGTGCCATCAGTGAGTCGACCGGACTAGCCCTTCCGTGGGAGCAGTACTTC.

A few counts support this clonotype. The chain joins TRBV2 to TRBJ2-2; 8 bases map to TRBD2. Germline V gene sequence: CDR1 SNHLY, CDR2 FYNNEI. The CDR3 is 14 amino acids. V trimming: 11 bases; J trimming: 0 bases; junction bases outside the gene matches: 5. The CDR3 coding sequence is TGTGCCGGAAGGACTAGCCCGAACACCGGGGAGCTGTTTTTT. This codes for CAGRTSPNTGELFF.

V is TRBV28 and J is TRBJ1-1, with TRBD1 as a possible D gene (5 bases). This CDR3 contains 16 residues. V was pared by 0 bases and J by 5 bases, with 16 bases between. Germline-derived CDR1 and CDR2 are MDHEN and SYDVKM. The CDR3 loop is CASSLWASGEETEAFF. CDR3 sequence (DNA): TGTGCCAGCAGTTTATGGGCCTCGGGGGAGGAGACTGAAGCTTTCTTT. Filled out from reference TRBV28 and TRBJ1-1, the complete variable domain reads DVKVTQSSRYLVKRTGEKVFLECVQDMDHENMFWYRQDPGLGLRLIYFSYDVKMKEKGDIPEGYSVSREKKERFSLILESASTNQTSMYLCASSLWASGEETEAFFGQGTRLTVV.

This clonotype was recorded many times. This chain uses TRBV29-1 with TRBJ1-2, with TRBD1 matching 9 bases. The length of the CDR3 is 13 residues. The germline CDR1 and CDR2 sequences are SQVTM and ANQGSEA. The V gene end was trimmed by 7 bases and the J gene end by 4 bases; junction bases not matched to a gene: 7. CDR3 bases: TGCAGCGCTTCCGGGACAGGGACCTATGGCTACACCTTC. It encodes CSASGTGTYGYTF.

This clonotype was seen just once. The chain has TRBV4-3 and TRBJ2-5, with 8 bases lining up with TRBD2. V lost 0 bases and J lost 11; bases outside the gene matches: 11. Germline V CDR1 and CDR2: LGHNA, YSLEER. The CDR3 covers 15 residues. The CDR3 region has the DNA TGCGCCAGCAGCCAAGAAGGACTAGCCCAAAATGAGCAGTACTTC. Translating gives CASSQEGLAQNEQYF.

The chain couples TRBV4-3 to TRBJ2-2; 10 bases map to TRBD1. Germline V lookup: CDR1 LGHNA, CDR2 YSLEER. This CDR3 has 17 amino acids. V lost 4 bases to trimming and J lost 1 base; unmatched junction nucleotides: 6. This CDR3 is CASSPGTGALNTGELFF. The CDR3 nucleotides read TGCGCCAGCAGCCCGGGGACAGGGGCCCTGAACACCGGGGAGCTGTTTTTT.

The chain uses TRBV20-1 and TRBJ2-5; D may correspond to TRBD1 or TRBD2 (6 bases each). Germline loops: CDR1 DFQATT, CDR2 SNEGSKA (reference sequence). This CDR3 has 15 amino acids. V was pared by 2 bases and J by 5 bases, with 18 bases between. CDR3 in DNA: TGCAGTGCTAGAATCCCCGGTGGGGGGCGGGAGACCCAGTACTTC. Translated, it gives CSARIPGGGRETQYF.

J is TRBJ1-4 and V is TRBV12-3 or TRBV12-4; 11 bases agree with TRBD1. The V gene end was trimmed by 6 bases and the J gene end by 7 bases; junction bases not matched to a gene: 10. The CDR3 spans 16 residues. The CDR3: CASSPHGQGAREKLFF. The CDR3 region has the DNA TGTGCCAGCAGCCCTCACGGACAGGGGGCGCGTGAAAAACTGTTTTTT.

This clonotype was recorded a few times. The chain is built from TRBV20-1 and TRBJ2-1; D unresolved. This CDR3 comprises 16 residues. The germline gives CDR1 DFQATT, CDR2 SNEGSKA (reference sequence). V gave up 3 bases and J gave up 1 base, with 16 bases separating them. The CDR3 loop is CSASSFLSRSYNEQFF. Written as DNA, the CDR3 is TGCAGTGCTAGTTCTTTCCTTTCGCGGTCCTACAATGAGCAGTTCTTC.

In the case of this clonotype: This may be a read error, as it is one base from a much larger clone. The V call is TRBV5-1, the J call TRBJ2-3; D gene unclear. The length of the CDR3 is 14 residues. CDR1 is SGHRS, CDR2 YFSETQ, per germline. CDR3 protein: CASSLPKTPDTQDF. CDR3 coding DNA: TGCGCCAGCAGCTTACCTAAAACGCCAGATACGCAGGATTTT.

The count of this clonotype is one. The chain combines TRBV6-5 with TRBJ1-1; D is undetermined. This CDR3 region has 11 residues. V was pared by 10 bases and J by 7 bases, with 13 bases between. The germline V gene has CDR1 MNHEY and CDR2 SVGAGI. In nucleotides, the CDR3 is TGTGCCATCCTTGATGGCCTTGAAGCTTTCTTT. Translating gives CAILDGLEAFF.